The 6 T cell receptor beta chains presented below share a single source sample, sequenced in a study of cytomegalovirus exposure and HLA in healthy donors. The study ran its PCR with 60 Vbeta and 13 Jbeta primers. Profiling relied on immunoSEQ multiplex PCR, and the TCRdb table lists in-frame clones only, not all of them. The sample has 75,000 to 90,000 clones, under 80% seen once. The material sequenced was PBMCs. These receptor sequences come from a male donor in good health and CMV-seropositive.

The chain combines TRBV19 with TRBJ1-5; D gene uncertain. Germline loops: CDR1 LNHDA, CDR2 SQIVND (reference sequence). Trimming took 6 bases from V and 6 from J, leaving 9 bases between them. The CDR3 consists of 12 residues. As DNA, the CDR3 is TGTGCCAGTAGGTTTCAGTCTCAGCCCCAGCATTTT. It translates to CASRFQSQPQHF.

CDR3 DNA sequence: TGCGCCAGCAGCTTGGTGACTAGCGGGGTACGGGAGCAGTTCTTC. As protein: CASSLVTSGVREQFF. This chain uses TRBV5-1 with TRBJ2-1; 11 bases match TRBD2. Per germline, CDR1 SGHRS and CDR2 YFSETQ. CDR3 length: 15 amino acids. Trimming removed 0 bases from V and 10 bases from J; junction bases left unmatched: 6.

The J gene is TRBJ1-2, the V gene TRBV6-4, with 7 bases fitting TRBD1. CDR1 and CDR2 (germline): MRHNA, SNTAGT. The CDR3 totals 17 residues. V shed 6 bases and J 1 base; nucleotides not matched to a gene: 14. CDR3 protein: CASRDTDREWVNYGYTF. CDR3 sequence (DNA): TGTGCCAGCAGAGACACCGACAGGGAGTGGGTTAACTATGGCTACACCTTC.

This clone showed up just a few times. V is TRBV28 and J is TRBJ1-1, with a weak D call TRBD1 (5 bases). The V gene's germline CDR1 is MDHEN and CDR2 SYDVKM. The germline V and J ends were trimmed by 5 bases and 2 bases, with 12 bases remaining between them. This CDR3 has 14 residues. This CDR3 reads CASSQIDRNTEAFF. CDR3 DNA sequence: TGTGCCAGCAGTCAGATAGACAGAAACACTGAAGCTTTCTTT.

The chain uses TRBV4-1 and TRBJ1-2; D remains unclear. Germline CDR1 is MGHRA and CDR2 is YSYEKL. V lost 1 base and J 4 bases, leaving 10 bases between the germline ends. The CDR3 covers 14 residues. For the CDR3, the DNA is TGCGCCAGCAGCCAAGTCCCAGCGATCTATGGCTACACCTTC. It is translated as CASSQVPAIYGYTF.

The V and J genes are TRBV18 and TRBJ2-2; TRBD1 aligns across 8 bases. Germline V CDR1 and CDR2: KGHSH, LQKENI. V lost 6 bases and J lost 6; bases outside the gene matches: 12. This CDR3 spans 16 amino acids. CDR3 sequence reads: CASSERQGLKAGELFF. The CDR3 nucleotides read TGTGCCAGCTCGGAGCGACAGGGGCTGAAAGCCGGGGAGCTGTTTTTT.